Listed below are T cell receptor beta chains from one sample, sequenced in a study of T cells after yellow fever vaccination. MiXCR, run by TCRdb on the 5' RACE reads, gives a single entry per CDR3 protein. The sample carries roughly 150,000 distinct CDR3 sequences, more than 6.5% recorded once. The sample was CD4+ T cells sorted from PBMCs, taken 10 days after the yellow fever booster vaccination. These receptors were taken from a man younger than 40 who received the YFV17D yellow fever vaccine. CDR3s include the opening cysteine and the closing phenylalanine or tryptophan. The D gene is left open where the match is weak. Only some rows state a clone size, as once, few, many or a class for expanded clones.

V gene: TRBV19; clone size: few; D gene: NA; J gene: TRBJ1-4; CDR3 protein: CASRRKNLEYEKLFF; CDR3 DNA: TGTGCCAGTAGGAGGAAGAACCTGGAATATGAAAAACTGTTTTTT
V gene: TRBV5-1; clone size: many; D gene: NA; J gene: TRBJ1-1; CDR3 protein: CASSLAANTEAFF; CDR3 DNA: TGCGCCAGCAGCTTGGCGGCGAACACTGAAGCTTTCTTT
V gene: TRBV6-1; clone size: many; D gene: TRBD1; J gene: TRBJ2-7; CDR3 protein: CASSRNRGNSIGEQYF; CDR3 DNA: TGTGCCAGCAGCCGAAACAGGGGGAACTCTATTGGCGAGCAGTACTTC
V gene: TRBV4-2; clone size: many; D gene: NA; J gene: TRBJ1-1; CDR3 protein: CASSQDDSMNTEAFF; CDR3 DNA: TGTGCCAGCAGCCAAGACGACAGCATGAACACTGAAGCTTTCTTT
V gene: TRBV7-8; clone size: many; D gene: TRBD2; J gene: TRBJ2-2; CDR3 protein: CASSLVVAGVVTGELFF; CDR3 DNA: TGTGCCAGCAGCTTAGTCGTAGCGGGAGTGGTCACCGGGGAGCTGTTTTTT
V gene: TRBV14; clone size: many; D gene: NA; J gene: TRBJ2-2; CDR3 protein: CASSQDQKELFF; CDR3 DNA: TGTGCCAGCAGCCAAGATCAGAAGGAGCTGTTTTTT
V gene: TRBV20-1; clone size: many; D gene: NA; J gene: TRBJ2-5; CDR3 protein: CSARDRLGGETQYF; CDR3 DNA: TGCAGTGCTAGAGATCGGCTAGGGGGAGAGACCCAGTACTTC
V gene: TRBV21-1; clone size: many; D gene: NA; J gene: TRBJ2-5; CDR3 protein: CASASELRQFDQETQYF; CDR3 DNA: TGTGCCAGCGCTTCCGAACTCAGACAGTTCGACCAAGAGACCCAGTACTTC
V gene: TRBV7-2; clone size: many; D gene: NA; J gene: TRBJ1-2; CDR3 protein: CASSLDNYGYTF; CDR3 DNA: TGTGCCAGCAGCTTGGACAACTATGGCTACACCTTC
V gene: TRBV7-3; clone size: many; D gene: TRBD2; J gene: TRBJ2-3; CDR3 protein: CASSPQAGDPDTQYF; CDR3 DNA: TGTGCCAGCAGTCCCCAAGCGGGAGATCCGGATACGCAGTATTTT
V gene: TRBV2; clone size: many; D gene: NA; J gene: TRBJ2-3; CDR3 protein: CASRDGGPTDTQYF; CDR3 DNA: TGTGCCAGCAGAGACGGGGGACCCACAGATACGCAGTATTTT
V gene: TRBV5-1; clone size: many; D gene: TRBD2; J gene: TRBJ2-1; CDR3 protein: CASSSGTSHSYNEQFF; CDR3 DNA: TGCGCCAGCAGCTCCGGGACTAGCCACTCCTACAATGAGCAGTTCTTC
V gene: TRBV18; clone size: few; D gene: NA; J gene: TRBJ1-5; CDR3 protein: CASSPPGSVLQPQHF; CDR3 DNA: TGTGCCAGCTCACCACCGGGTTCTGTGCTGCAGCCCCAGCATTTT
V gene: TRBV5-1; clone size: many; D gene: NA; J gene: TRBJ2-7; CDR3 protein: CASSLKDGYEQYF; CDR3 DNA: TGCGCCAGCAGCTTAAAAGACGGATACGAGCAGTACTTC
V gene: TRBV7-9; clone size: many; D gene: TRBD1; J gene: TRBJ2-7; CDR3 protein: CASSLRTGTYEQYF; CDR3 DNA: TGTGCCAGCAGCTTAAGGACAGGGACCTACGAGCAGTACTTC
V gene: TRBV12-3/TRBV12-4; clone size: many; D gene: TRBD2; J gene: TRBJ2-1; CDR3 protein: CASRPPGLAGDEQFF; CDR3 DNA: TGTGCCAGCAGGCCCCCGGGACTAGCGGGAGATGAGCAGTTCTTC
V gene: TRBV11-2; clone size: NA; D gene: TRBD2; J gene: TRBJ2-7; CDR3 protein: CASSFKVTSGSLGSYEQYF; CDR3 DNA: TGTGCCAGCAGCTTTAAGGTGACTAGCGGGAGTTTGGGGTCCTACGAGCAGTACTTC
V gene: TRBV18; clone size: many; D gene: NA; J gene: TRBJ1-1; CDR3 protein: CASSPLRGDTEAFF; CDR3 DNA: TGTGCCAGCTCACCTCTGCGGGGTGACACTGAAGCTTTCTTT
V gene: TRBV15; clone size: many; D gene: NA; J gene: TRBJ1-4; CDR3 protein: CATSRTLGNEKLFF; CDR3 DNA: TGTGCCACCAGCAGGACCCTAGGGAACGAAAAACTGTTTTTT
V gene: TRBV7-2; clone size: few; D gene: NA; J gene: TRBJ1-5; CDR3 protein: CASSLDSGRNQPQHF; CDR3 DNA: TGTGCCAGCAGCTTAGATTCCGGTCGGAATCAGCCCCAGCATTTT
V gene: TRBV5-1; clone size: few; D gene: NA; J gene: TRBJ1-2; CDR3 protein: CASSPVMSNYGYTF; CDR3 DNA: TGCGCCAGCAGCCCCGTAATGTCTAACTATGGCTACACCTTC
V gene: TRBV2; clone size: many; D gene: TRBD2; J gene: TRBJ2-7; CDR3 protein: CASSPGGRRESYEQYF; CDR3 DNA: TGTGCCAGCAGCCCGGGGGGGCGGAGAGAGTCCTACGAGCAGTACTTC
V gene: TRBV6-1; clone size: many; D gene: TRBD1; J gene: TRBJ1-1; CDR3 protein: CASRAQGWGKAFF; CDR3 DNA: TGTGCCAGCAGAGCACAGGGGTGGGGTAAGGCTTTCTTT
V gene: TRBV5-4; clone size: NA; D gene: NA; J gene: TRBJ2-3; CDR3 protein: CASITGGTDTQYF; CDR3 DNA: TGTGCCAGCATCACGGGAGGCACAGATACGCAGTATTTT
V gene: TRBV5-1; clone size: many; D gene: NA; J gene: TRBJ1-1; CDR3 protein: CASSLATGNTEAFF; CDR3 DNA: TGCGCCAGCAGCTTGGCGACAGGGAACACTGAAGCTTTCTTT
V gene: TRBV5-1; clone size: many; D gene: TRBD2; J gene: TRBJ2-7; CDR3 protein: CASSLVSGGSYEQYF; CDR3 DNA: TGCGCCAGCAGCTTGGTCTCGGGGGGCTCCTACGAGCAGTACTTC
V gene: TRBV7-6; clone size: many; D gene: NA; J gene: TRBJ1-5; CDR3 protein: CASSLGAGNQPQHF; CDR3 DNA: TGTGCCAGCAGCTTAGGTGCAGGTAATCAGCCCCAGCATTTT
V gene: TRBV12-3/TRBV12-4; clone size: many; D gene: NA; J gene: TRBJ2-7; CDR3 protein: CASSLVAYPTYEQYF; CDR3 DNA: TGTGCCAGCAGTTTGGTGGCTTATCCTACCTACGAGCAGTACTTC
V gene: TRBV9; clone size: many; D gene: NA; J gene: TRBJ1-1; CDR3 protein: CASSITEFRGTEAFF; CDR3 DNA: TGTGCCAGCAGCATAACCGAATTCAGGGGAACTGAAGCTTTCTTT
V gene: TRBV27; clone size: many; D gene: TRBD2; J gene: TRBJ2-7; CDR3 protein: CASSPQTSGRNYEQYF; CDR3 DNA: TGTGCCAGCAGTCCCCAAACTAGCGGGAGAAACTACGAGCAGTACTTC
V gene: TRBV19; clone size: NA; D gene: TRBD1; J gene: TRBJ1-1; CDR3 protein: CASSHRGLTEAFF; CDR3 DNA: TGTGCCAGTAGTCACAGGGGGCTCACTGAAGCTTTCTTT
V gene: TRBV20-1; clone size: many; D gene: TRBD2; J gene: TRBJ2-7; CDR3 protein: CSARDPSGRSYEQYF; CDR3 DNA: TGCAGTGCTAGAGACCCTAGCGGGAGAAGCTACGAGCAGTACTTC
V gene: TRBV6-2/TRBV6-3; clone size: few; D gene: TRBD2; J gene: TRBJ2-1; CDR3 protein: CASQRGYDEQFF; CDR3 DNA: TGTGCCAGCCAGCGGGGTTACGATGAGCAGTTCTTC
V gene: TRBV2; clone size: few; D gene: NA; J gene: TRBJ2-1; CDR3 protein: CASSVVSLRNEQFF; CDR3 DNA: TGTGCCAGCAGTGTCGTATCCCTTCGAAATGAGCAGTTCTTC
V gene: TRBV7-2; clone size: many; D gene: TRBD2; J gene: TRBJ2-1; CDR3 protein: CASSIAGGPNNEQFF; CDR3 DNA: TGTGCCAGCAGCATAGCGGGAGGGCCGAACAATGAGCAGTTCTTC
V gene: TRBV5-1; clone size: many; D gene: NA; J gene: TRBJ2-1; CDR3 protein: CASSLASVGWNEQFF; CDR3 DNA: TGCGCCAGCAGCTTGGCTAGCGTGGGGTGGAATGAGCAGTTCTTC
V gene: TRBV14; clone size: many; D gene: NA; J gene: TRBJ2-7; CDR3 protein: CASSQGLESTYEQYF; CDR3 DNA: TGTGCCAGCAGCCAAGGACTAGAGTCTACCTACGAGCAGTACTTC
V gene: TRBV5-6; clone size: few; D gene: TRBD2; J gene: TRBJ2-7; CDR3 protein: CASSLVLAVSYEQYF; CDR3 DNA: TGTGCCAGCAGCTTGGTACTAGCGGTATCCTACGAGCAGTACTTC
V gene: TRBV9; clone size: many; D gene: NA; J gene: TRBJ2-7; CDR3 protein: CASSVEAESIGYEQYF; CDR3 DNA: TGTGCCAGCAGCGTAGAAGCGGAGAGTATAGGGTACGAGCAGTACTTC
V gene: TRBV18; clone size: many; D gene: TRBD2; J gene: TRBJ2-5; CDR3 protein: CASSITSGTIAETQYF; CDR3 DNA: TGTGCCAGCTCCATCACTAGCGGAACAATCGCGGAGACCCAGTACTTC
V gene: TRBV10-2; clone size: many; D gene: TRBD2; J gene: TRBJ2-1; CDR3 protein: CASSDLGTSGRLEQFF; CDR3 DNA: TGCGCCAGCAGTGATTTAGGGACTAGCGGGAGGCTTGAGCAGTTCTTC
V gene: TRBV5-5; clone size: many; D gene: TRBD1; J gene: TRBJ2-7; CDR3 protein: CASIRDRGFGEQYF; CDR3 DNA: TGTGCCAGCATCCGGGACAGGGGATTCGGCGAGCAGTACTTC
V gene: TRBV29-1; clone size: NA; D gene: NA; J gene: TRBJ2-7; CDR3 protein: CSVGARRYEQYF; CDR3 DNA: TGCAGCGTCGGGGCTAGACGATACGAGCAGTACTTC
V gene: TRBV7-2; clone size: many; D gene: TRBD2; J gene: TRBJ2-1; CDR3 protein: CASSSTWTSGFNNEQFF; CDR3 DNA: TGTGCCAGCAGCTCTACCTGGACTAGCGGGTTTAACAATGAGCAGTTCTTC
V gene: TRBV25-1; clone size: many; D gene: TRBD2; J gene: TRBJ2-1; CDR3 protein: CASSEFPGTSDNEQFF; CDR3 DNA: TGTGCCAGCAGTGAATTTCCCGGGACTAGCGACAATGAGCAGTTCTTC
V gene: TRBV20-1; clone size: many; D gene: NA; J gene: TRBJ2-5; CDR3 protein: CSATGPQETQYF; CDR3 DNA: TGCAGTGCTACCGGGCCCCAAGAGACCCAGTACTTC
V gene: TRBV6-6; clone size: many; D gene: NA; J gene: TRBJ2-7; CDR3 protein: CAPWDEQYF; CDR3 DNA: TGTGCCCCCTGGGACGAGCAGTACTTC